This T cell receptor beta chain was identified during a study of early T cells in non-severe SARS-CoV-2 infection. The CDR3 spans 13 residues. With 10 bases clipped from V and 7 bases from J, the junction kept 9 bases outside the gene matches. Germline V gene data show CDR1 as ENHRY and CDR2 as SYGVKD. Many counts were recorded for this clonotype. TCRdb re-derived calls from the 5' RACE reads in MiXCR, one entry per CDR3 protein. Found here are roughly 63,000 distinct CDR3 sequences, 13% of them singletons; the top ten hold around 4.7%. This sequence joins TRBV10-3 and TRBJ1-4; TRBD1 matches at 7 bases. Sequenced material: whole blood. The receptor was derived from an adult who was a healthcare worker with PCR-confirmed SARS-CoV-2 infection or an uninfected control (not recorded which). CDR3 nucleotide sequence: TGTGCCACGAGCGGGACAGATATTGAAAAACTGTTTTTT. Translating gives CATSGTDIEKLFF.